The sequence of this T cell receptor (beta chain) was determined in a study of blood T cell repertoires in COVID-19. The overall study: Italy, Spain and the United States were the sources of the convalescent and acute COVID-19 samples. PBMCs, B-cell-depleted T cells, or T cells were the source of the cDNA or gDNA that made up the material.

Study processing details: Using reference gene primer amplification, nucleated cell counts were estimated. The method was immunoSEQ multiplex PCR; TCRdb's version includes in-frame clones alone and lacks a portion of them. V, J and clone size derive from that table, while D and trimming were established from the DNA sequence. The sample contains some 270,000 clones, approximately 85% of which appear only once. The germline V gene encodes CDR1 SGHDN and CDR2 FVKESK. The CDR3 has 15 residues. Trimming took 4 bases from V and 3 from J, leaving 12 bases between them. This chain connects TRBV14 to TRBJ1-4; D ambiguous. The sequenced material came from peripheral blood. The clonotype originates from a woman in her seventies with acute or convalescent COVID-19. The CDR3 spells CASSRLSRANEKLFF. The DNA for the CDR3 is TGTGCCAGCAGCCGTTTATCGAGGGCTAATGAAAAACTGTTTTTT.